The source of this TCR beta chain is a study of T cell changes during pregnancy in multiple sclerosis. The V gene's germline CDR1 is SGDLS and CDR2 YYNGEE. The V segment lost 4 bases and the J segment 0 bases; nucleotides outside the gene matches: 5. The CDR3 is 16 amino acids. Profiling relied on immunoSEQ multiplex PCR, and the TCRdb table lists in-frame clones only, not all of them. The sample lists 35,000 to 50,000 clones, around 89% occurring once. V gene TRBV9 combines with J gene TRBJ2-2, with 8 bases lining up with TRBD1. This TCR came from a female donor with multiple sclerosis, enrolled in a pregnancy study. This material consisted of CD4+ T cells from peripheral blood mononuclear cells, taken in the first trimester of pregnancy. The CDR3 protein is CASSPQQGANTGELFF. The CDR3 nucleotides read TGTGCCAGCAGCCCTCAACAGGGGGCGAACACCGGGGAGCTGTTTTTT. Full variable domain (missing parts from reference TRBV9 and TRBJ2-2): DSGVTQTPKHLITATGQRVTLRCSPRSGDLSVYWYQQSLDQGLQFLIQYYNGEERAKGNILERFSAQQFPDLHSELNLSSLELGDSALYFCASSPQQGANTGELFFGEGSRLTVL.